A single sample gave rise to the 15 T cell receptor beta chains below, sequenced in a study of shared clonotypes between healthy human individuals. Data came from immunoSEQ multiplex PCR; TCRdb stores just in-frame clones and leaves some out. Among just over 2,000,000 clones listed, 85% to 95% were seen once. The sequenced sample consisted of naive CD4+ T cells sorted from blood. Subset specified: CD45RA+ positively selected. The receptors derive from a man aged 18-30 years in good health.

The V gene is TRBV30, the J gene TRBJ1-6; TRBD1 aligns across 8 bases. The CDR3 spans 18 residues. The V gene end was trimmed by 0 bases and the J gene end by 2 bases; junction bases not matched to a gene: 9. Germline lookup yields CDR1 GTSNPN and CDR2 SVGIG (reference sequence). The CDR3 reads CAWSVRTGTAPYNSPLHF. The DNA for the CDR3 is TGTGCCTGGAGTGTACGGACAGGGACTGCTCCCTATAATTCACCCCTCCACTTT.

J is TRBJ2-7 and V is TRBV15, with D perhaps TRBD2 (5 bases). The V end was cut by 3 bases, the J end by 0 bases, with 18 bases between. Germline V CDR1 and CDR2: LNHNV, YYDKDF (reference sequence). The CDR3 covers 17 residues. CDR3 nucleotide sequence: TGTGCCACCAGCAGTTACGGTTCGCGGGCGGACTCCTACGAGCAGTACTTC. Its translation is CATSSYGSRADSYEQYF.

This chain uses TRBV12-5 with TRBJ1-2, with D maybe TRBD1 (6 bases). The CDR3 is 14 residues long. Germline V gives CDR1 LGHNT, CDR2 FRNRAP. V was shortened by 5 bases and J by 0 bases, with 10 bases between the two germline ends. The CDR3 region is CASGRDTPNYGYTF. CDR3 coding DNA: TGTGCTAGTGGTCGGGACACTCCTAACTATGGCTACACCTTC.

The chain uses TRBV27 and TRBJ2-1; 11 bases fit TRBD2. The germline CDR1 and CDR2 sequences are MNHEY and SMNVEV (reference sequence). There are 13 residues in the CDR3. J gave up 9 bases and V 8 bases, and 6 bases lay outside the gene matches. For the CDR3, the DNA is TGTGCCAGCCGTACTAGCGGGAGCGGTGAGCAGTTCTTC. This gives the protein CASRTSGSGEQFF.

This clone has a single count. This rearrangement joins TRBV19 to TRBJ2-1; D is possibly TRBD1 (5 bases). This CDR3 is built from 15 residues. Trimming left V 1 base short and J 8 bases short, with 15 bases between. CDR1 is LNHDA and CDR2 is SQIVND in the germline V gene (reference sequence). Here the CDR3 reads CASSIGGSPLDEQFF. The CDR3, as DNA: TGTGCCAGTAGTATAGGGGGCTCCCCCCTCGATGAGCAGTTCTTC. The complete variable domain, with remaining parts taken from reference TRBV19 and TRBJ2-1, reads DGGITQSPKYLFRKEGQNVTLSCEQNLNHDAMYWYRQDPGQGLRLIYYSQIVNDFQKGDIAEGYSVSREKKESFPLTVTSAQKNPTAFYLCASSIGGSPLDEQFFGPGTRLTVL.

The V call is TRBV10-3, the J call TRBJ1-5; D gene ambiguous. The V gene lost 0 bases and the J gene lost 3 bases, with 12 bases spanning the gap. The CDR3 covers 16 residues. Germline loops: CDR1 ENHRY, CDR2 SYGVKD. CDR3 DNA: TGTGCCATCAGTGAGTCCGGGCGGAGTGACAATCAGCCCCAGCATTTT. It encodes CAISESGRSDNQPQHF.

The CDR3 reads CSVDGSSGANVLTF. The CDR3 DNA follows: TGCAGCGTTGATGGTTCCTCTGGGGCCAACGTCCTGACTTTC. The rearrangement uses TRBV29-1 and TRBJ2-6; D gene ambiguous. This CDR3 is 14 amino acids long. Trimming shortened V by 3 bases and J by 0 bases, and 6 bases separated the two germline ends. The germline gives CDR1 SQVTM, CDR2 ANQGSEA.

The CDR3 protein is CASSQVPGAGRYEAFF. CDR3 DNA: TGCGCCAGCAGCCAAGTCCCCGGGGCAGGACGTTATGAAGCTTTCTTT. The chain combines TRBV4-3 with TRBJ1-1; D might be TRBD1 (5 bases). This CDR3 spans 16 amino acids. Germline CDR1 is LGHNA and CDR2 is YSLEER. The germline V and J ends were trimmed by 1 base and 7 bases, with 19 bases remaining between them.

The CDR3 loop is CAISESLGGLQPQHF. The DNA for the CDR3 is TGTGCCATCAGTGAGTCGTTGGGGGGCCTTCAGCCCCAGCATTTT. This chain links TRBV10-3 with TRBJ1-5; tentatively, D is TRBD1 (6 bases). CDR1 ENHRY and CDR2 SYGVKD come from the germline V gene. Trimming removed 0 bases from V and 6 bases from J, with 12 bases in between. The CDR3 has 15 amino acids.

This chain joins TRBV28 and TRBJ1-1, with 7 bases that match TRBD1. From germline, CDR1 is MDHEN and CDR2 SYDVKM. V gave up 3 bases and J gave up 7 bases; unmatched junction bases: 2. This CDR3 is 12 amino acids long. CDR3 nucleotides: TGTGCCAGCAGTTTCCGGGACAGTGAAGCTTTCTTT. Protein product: CASSFRDSEAFF.

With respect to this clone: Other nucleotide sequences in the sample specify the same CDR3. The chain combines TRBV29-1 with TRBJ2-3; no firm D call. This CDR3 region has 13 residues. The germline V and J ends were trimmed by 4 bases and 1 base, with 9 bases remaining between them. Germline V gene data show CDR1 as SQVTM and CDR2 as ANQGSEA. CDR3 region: CSVVSGGTDTQYF. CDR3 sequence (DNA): TGCAGCGTTGTCTCTGGTGGCACAGATACGCAGTATTTT.

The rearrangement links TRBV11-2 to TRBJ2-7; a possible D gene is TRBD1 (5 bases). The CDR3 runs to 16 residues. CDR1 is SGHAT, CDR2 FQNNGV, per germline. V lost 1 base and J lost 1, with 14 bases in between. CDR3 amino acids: CASSLGQPLPSYEQYF. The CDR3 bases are TGTGCCAGCAGCTTAGGACAGCCCCTTCCTTCCTACGAGCAGTACTTC.

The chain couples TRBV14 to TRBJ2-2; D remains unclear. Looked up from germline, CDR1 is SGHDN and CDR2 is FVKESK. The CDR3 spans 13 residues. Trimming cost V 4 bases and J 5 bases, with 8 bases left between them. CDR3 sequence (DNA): TGTGCCAGCAGCCCAAGACTGACCGGGGAGCTGTTTTTT. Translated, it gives CASSPRLTGELFF.

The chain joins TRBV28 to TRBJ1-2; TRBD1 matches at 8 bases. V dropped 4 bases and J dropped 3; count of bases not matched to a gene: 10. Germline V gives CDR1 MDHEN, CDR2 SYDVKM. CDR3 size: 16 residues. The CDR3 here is CASSSDPTGAYYGYTF. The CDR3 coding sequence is TGTGCCAGCAGTTCTGATCCGACAGGGGCCTACTATGGCTACACCTTC.

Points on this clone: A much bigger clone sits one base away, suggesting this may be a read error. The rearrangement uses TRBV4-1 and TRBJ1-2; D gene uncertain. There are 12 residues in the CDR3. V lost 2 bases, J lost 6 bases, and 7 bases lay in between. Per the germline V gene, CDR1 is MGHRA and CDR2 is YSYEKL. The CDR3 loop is CASSQNGHGYTF. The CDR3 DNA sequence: TGCGCCAGCAGCCAAAATGGCCATGGCTACACCTTC.